One and the same sample provided the 27 T cell receptor beta chains below, sequenced in a study of blood T cell repertoires in COVID-19 (dated by TCRdb to 2018 to 2020). The library was produced with the immunoSEQ multiplex PCR assay. TCRdb carries this immuneACCESS record with in-frame sequences only. Its versions omit some clonotypes, under half of them owing to an unresolved V gene in the studies checked, with the rest unexplained. The sample data list roughly 80,000 clones, and about 84% of these were observed just once. The top ten clonotypes cover roughly 14% of the sample. Sequencing was carried out using peripheral blood. The receptors were sampled from a woman in her 70s with acute or convalescent COVID-19.

This chain links TRBV14 with TRBJ1-1; D is undetermined. The CDR3 consists of 13 residues. The germline V gene encodes CDR1 SGHDN and CDR2 FVKESK. The V end lost 5 bases, the J end lost 11 bases, and 18 bases lay between the germline ends. The CDR3 loop reads CASSGSRGVVAFF. DNA of the CDR3: TGTGCCAGCAGCGGTTCCCGCGGGGTAGTGGCTTTCTTT.

This clone has only a few counts. The chain recombines TRBV10-3 with TRBJ1-3; 12 positions match TRBD1. CDR1 is ENHRY, CDR2 SYGVKD, per germline. The CDR3 covers 16 residues. Losses at the gene ends were 4 bases for V and 1 base for J; bases not matched to a gene: 2. The CDR3 DNA reads TGTGCCATCAGTGGGGGACAGGGGGCTTCTGGAAACACCATATATTTT. It codes for CAISGGQGASGNTIYF.

This chain connects TRBV3-1 (or the pseudogene TRBV3-2) to TRBJ2-7; D may be TRBD2 (6 bases). The CDR3 runs to 14 residues. Germline CDR1 LGHDT, CDR2 YNNKEL (reference sequence). The ends were cut back, 4 bases at V and 5 bases at J, with 15 bases in the middle. CDR3 region: CASSPSLAVDEQYV. The CDR3, as DNA: TGTGCCAGCAGCCCAAGTTTAGCGGTCGACGAGCAGTACGTC.

This clone was seen only a few times. V gene TRBV11-2 combines with J gene TRBJ1-2; 7 nucleotides align to TRBD1. The CDR3 contains 14 residues. Losses at the gene ends were 5 bases for V and 1 base for J; bases not matched to a gene: 4. In germline, CDR1 is SGHAT, CDR2 FQNNGV. As DNA, the CDR3 is TGTGCCAGCAGCCCACAGGGGATTAACTATGGCTACACCTTC. Its translation: CASSPQGINYGYTF.

The chain links TRBV5-1 to TRBJ2-1, with 14 nucleotides matching TRBD2. CDR1 and CDR2 (germline): SGHRS, YFSETQ. The ends lost 3 bases at V and 0 bases at J; junction bases unmatched: 8. The CDR3 consists of 19 residues. The CDR3 region has the DNA TGCGCCAGCAGCTCTCCGGGACTAGCGGGGGCCAGCTCCTACAATGAGCAGTTCTTC. This gives the protein CASSSPGLAGASSYNEQFF.

A single count supports this clone. The chain uses TRBV3-1 (or the pseudogene TRBV3-2) and TRBJ1-1, with D perhaps matching TRBD1 (6 bases). V was trimmed by 1 base and J by 7 bases, leaving 16 bases between them. Looked up from germline, CDR1 is LGHDT and CDR2 is YNNKEL (reference sequence). This CDR3 region has 15 residues. CDR3 DNA: TGTGCCAGCAGCCAAGTGCTCGGGGGGGCGAGTGAAGCTTTCTTT. This encodes CASSQVLGGASEAFF.

CDR3 sequence: CASSPRLGGPLETQYF. The CDR3 bases are TGTGCCAGCAGCCCTCGTTTGGGAGGGCCCCTGGAGACCCAGTACTTC. The chain combines TRBV5-8 with TRBJ2-5, with TRBD2 identical over 7 bases. Per the germline V gene, CDR1 is SGHTS and CDR2 is YDEGEE. The ends lost 4 bases at V and 5 bases at J; junction bases unmatched: 14. This CDR3 spans 16 amino acids.

The chain has TRBV7-9 and TRBJ2-1, with 7 bases matching TRBD2. J gave up 8 bases and V 3 bases, and 13 bases lay outside the gene matches. The CDR3 consists of 16 residues. Germline CDR1 and CDR2: SEHNR and FQNEAQ (reference sequence). The CDR3 loop reads CASSLDRGRGSHEQFF. The CDR3 DNA is TGTGCCAGCAGCTTGGATCGGGGGAGGGGTTCACATGAGCAGTTCTTC.

The V and J genes are TRBV4-1 and TRBJ2-6; a weak D match, TRBD1 (5 bases). Germline loops: CDR1 MGHRA, CDR2 YSYEKL. The CDR3 length is 19 residues. V lost 6 bases and J 2 bases, leaving 23 bases between the germline ends. CDR3: CASRPSRGQPTPGANVLTF. The CDR3 bases are TGCGCCAGCAGACCCAGCCGAGGACAACCGACGCCTGGGGCCAACGTCCTGACTTTC.

The chain employs TRBV30 and TRBJ2-3, with 8 nucleotides matching TRBD2. Germline lookup yields CDR1 GTSNPN and CDR2 SVGIG (reference sequence). The CDR3 spans 15 residues. The CDR3 protein is CAATPVTSETDTQYF. CDR3 nucleotide sequence: TGTGCTGCCACCCCCGTGACTAGCGAAACAGATACGCAGTATTTT.

This sequence joins TRBV7-6 and TRBJ2-1; no clear D. The CDR3 is made up of 15 amino acids. Per germline, CDR1 SGHVS and CDR2 FNYEAQ. With 0 bases removed from V and 6 bases from J, the gap between germline ends came to 12 bases. The CDR3 DNA is TGTGCCAGCAGCTTAGCGTCGGCCGGGTTCAATGAGCAGTTCTTC. This sequence encodes CASSLASAGFNEQFF.

The V gene is TRBV7-2, the J gene TRBJ2-1, with 9 bases that match TRBD2. V dropped 3 bases and J dropped 8; count of bases not matched to a gene: 5. CDR1 is SGHTA and CDR2 is FQGNSA in the germline V gene. CDR3 length: 14 residues. CDR3 protein: CASSLAGGPYEQFF. In DNA form, the CDR3 reads TGTGCCAGCAGCTTGGCGGGGGGGCCATATGAGCAGTTCTTC. The whole variable domain, remainder taken from reference TRBV7-2 and TRBJ2-1, is GAGVSQSPSNKVTEKGKDVELRCDPISGHTALYWYRQSLGQGLEFLIYFQGNSAPDKSGLPSDRFSAERTGGSVSTLTIQRTQQEDSAVYLCASSLAGGPYEQFFGPGTRLTVL.

This clone was picked up a small number of times. The chain links TRBV4-3 to TRBJ1-6, with D possibly matching TRBD1 (6 bases). Trimming shortened V by 1 base and J by 7 bases, and 14 bases separated the two germline ends. Germline V CDR1 and CDR2: LGHNA, YSLEER. The CDR3 has 16 amino acids. The chain's CDR3 is CASSQGGGLINSPLHF. The CDR3 region has the DNA TGCGCCAGCAGCCAAGGGGGGGGGCTCATAAATTCACCCCTCCACTTT.

The rearrangement uses TRBV7-8 and TRBJ2-7; D may be TRBD2 (5 bases). Germline loops: CDR1 SGHVS, CDR2 FQNEAQ. The V gene lost 4 bases and the J gene lost 3 bases, with 16 bases spanning the gap. The CDR3 extends over 15 amino acids. CDR3 sequence reads: CASSSTLAGHYEQYV. The CDR3 region has the DNA TGTGCCAGCAGCTCAACCTTGGCGGGCCACTACGAGCAGTACGTC.

The chain links TRBV2 to TRBJ2-7, with D unclear. V was shortened by 4 bases and J by 2 bases, with 3 bases between the two germline ends. The germline V gene has CDR1 SNHLY and CDR2 FYNNEI. This CDR3 has 11 residues. The CDR3 here is CASSGTYEQYV. In DNA, the CDR3 is TGTGCCAGCAGTGGTACCTACGAGCAGTACGTC.

J is TRBJ2-5 and V is TRBV10-1; a weak D match, TRBD1 (5 bases). The V gene's germline CDR1 is WNHNN and CDR2 SYGVQD (reference sequence). The CDR3 has 14 amino acids. Between the trimmed V and J ends, which lost 6 bases and 7 bases, there was a span of 18 bases. The CDR3 nucleotides read TGCGCCAGCAGCCCCGGACACCGAGGAGTGACCCAGTACTTC. Encoded protein: CASSPGHRGVTQYF.

The J gene is TRBJ1-2, the V gene TRBV24-1, with D unclear. The CDR3 contains 11 residues. Per germline, CDR1 KGHDR and CDR2 SFDVKD. Trimming cost V 0 bases and J 8 bases, with 3 bases left between them. In DNA, the CDR3 is TGTGCCACCAGTGATTTGAGCGGCTACACCTTC. Its protein is CATSDLSGYTF.

V is TRBV20-1 and J is TRBJ1-2, with 8 bases that match TRBD1. This CDR3 is 12 amino acids long. V shed 3 bases and J 6 bases; nucleotides not matched to a gene: 3. In germline, CDR1 is DFQATT, CDR2 SNEGSKA (reference sequence). Here the CDR3 reads CSASGQGNGYTF. The CDR3 region has the DNA TGCAGTGCTAGTGGACAGGGAAATGGCTACACCTTC.

The genes are TRBV6-5 and TRBJ2-1, with 9 bases that match TRBD1. V was clipped by 0 bases and J by 8 bases; unmatched bases: 5. The CDR3 covers 15 residues. The germline gives CDR1 MNHEY, CDR2 SVGAGI. The DNA of the CDR3 is TGTGCCAGCAGTTACTCCAGGGACAGGGTTCATGAGCAGTTCTTC. It specifies CASSYSRDRVHEQFF.

The chain links TRBV6-4 to TRBJ2-7, with TRBD2 identical over 8 bases. Losses at the gene ends were 2 bases for V and 3 bases for J; bases not matched to a gene: 18. The germline V gene encodes CDR1 MRHNA and CDR2 SNTAGT. The CDR3 spans 19 residues. The CDR3 bases are TGTGCCAGCAGTGACACGGGAGGGCGCAAATTCCGGGGAATCTACGAGCAGTACGTC. It yields the protein CASSDTGGRKFRGIYEQYV.

This chain uses TRBV18 with TRBJ2-5; D is unresolved. The CDR3 totals 12 residues. Germline V lookup: CDR1 KGHSH, CDR2 LQKENI. Trimming removed 4 bases at V and 5 bases at J, with 8 bases between. The CDR3 DNA follows: TGTGCCAGCTCACGCCAAGAGGAGACCCAGTACTTC. Translating it yields CASSRQEETQYF.

This sequence joins TRBV15 and TRBJ1-2, with D tentatively TRBD1 (6 bases). This CDR3 is built from 18 residues. The V gene's germline CDR1 is LNHNV and CDR2 YYDKDF (reference sequence). The germline V and J ends were trimmed by 5 bases and 4 bases, with 26 bases remaining between them. The CDR3 coding sequence is TGTGCCACCAGCCCGCTACTGTTGGGACATACGTCGGGCTATGGCTACACCTTC. This translates into CATSPLLLGHTSGYGYTF.

The chain couples TRBV19 to TRBJ1-5; 8 bases are shared with TRBD1. The germline CDR1 and CDR2 sequences are LNHDA and SQIVND (reference sequence). V shed 10 bases and J 3 bases; nucleotides not matched to a gene: 14. The CDR3 sequence is 16 residues long. CDR3 nucleotides: TGTGCCACCGTACCCAACACGGACAGGGTCAATCAGCCCCAGCATTTT. It codes for CATVPNTDRVNQPQHF.

V gene TRBV10-1 combines with J gene TRBJ1-1, with 7 bases that match TRBD1. The germline gives CDR1 WNHNN, CDR2 SYGVQD (reference sequence). V lost 4 bases, J lost 0 bases, and 2 bases stayed unmatched. This CDR3 comprises 14 residues. The DNA of the CDR3 is TGCGCCAGCAGTGCCGGGACAGTGAACACTGAAGCTTTCTTT. Amino acids: CASSAGTVNTEAFF.

This clone is a singleton in its sample. This sequence joins TRBV7-9 and TRBJ1-4; perhaps TRBD1 as D (6 bases). CDR1 and CDR2 from the germline V gene are SEHNR and FQNEAQ (reference sequence). Trimming shortened V by 7 bases and J by 4 bases, and 16 bases separated the two germline ends. The CDR3 contains 15 residues. CDR3 amino acids: CASTPQGRLNEKLFF. The CDR3 bases are TGTGCCAGCACCCCCCAGGGGAGACTTAATGAAAAACTGTTTTTT.

The V gene is TRBV29-1, the J gene TRBJ2-1, with 8 bases fitting TRBD2. In germline, CDR1 is SQVTM, CDR2 ANQGSEA. V was clipped by 7 bases and J by 3 bases; unmatched bases: 11. The CDR3 is made up of 15 amino acids. CDR3 nucleotides: TGCAGCGGAGGGCGAAGCGGGAGCTACTACAATGAGCAGTTCTTC. Its translation is CSGGRSGSYYNEQFF.

The V gene is TRBV7-8, the J gene TRBJ2-5; TRBD2 aligns across 8 bases. The ends lost 8 bases at V and 4 bases at J; junction bases unmatched: 6. The CDR3 has 13 amino acids. Germline V gene sequence: CDR1 SGHVS, CDR2 FQNEAQ. The CDR3 DNA reads TGTGCCAGCGCAGCGGGAGAGGCAGAGACCCAGTACTTC. It yields the protein CASAAGEAETQYF.